Following are 15 T cell receptor beta chains from one sample sequenced in a study of blood T cell repertoires in COVID-19. Clones were read by immunoSEQ multiplex PCR, and TCRdb kept only the in-frame ones, dropping some. The sample holds about 120,000 clones; roughly 84% are singletons and the top ten take under 5%. The material sequenced was PBMCs or T cells enriched from blood (not recorded which). These receptors originate from a woman in her 30s who had recovered from COVID-19.

The chain carries TRBV3-1 (or the pseudogene TRBV3-2) and TRBJ1-2; TRBD1 agrees at 7 bases. With V trimmed by 6 bases and J by 3 bases, 7 bases remained unmatched. The CDR3 consists of 14 residues. Germline CDR1 and CDR2: LGHDT and YNNKEL (reference sequence). The DNA of the CDR3 is TGTGCCAGCAGTCGACAGGGAAACGACTATGGCTACACCTTC. Its protein product is CASSRQGNDYGYTF.

The chain combines TRBV5-6 with TRBJ1-2; D is unclear. Germline CDR1 reads SGHDT; CDR2 reads YYEEEE. V lost 1 base and J lost 8, with 12 bases in between. This CDR3 region has 13 residues. Here the CDR3 DNA reads TGTGCCAGCAGCTTGCGGAGGGTTCAGGGCTACACCTTC. This gives the protein CASSLRRVQGYTF.

The V gene is TRBV11-2, the J gene TRBJ2-1, with D possibly TRBD2 on 5 matching bases. Germline V gene data show CDR1 as SGHAT and CDR2 as FQNNGV. The CDR3 length is 15 residues. Trimming took 2 bases from V and 10 from J, leaving 18 bases between them. As DNA, the CDR3 is TGTGCCAGCAGCTTACTCCAGGCGGGTGGCGGGGAGCAGTTCTTC. This encodes CASSLLQAGGGEQFF.

The rearrangement joins TRBV28 to TRBJ1-3, with D tentatively TRBD1 (5 bases). This CDR3 is built from 15 residues. The ends were cut back, 2 bases at V and 2 bases at J, with 10 bases in the middle. Germline assignment: CDR1 MDHEN and CDR2 SYDVKM. CDR3 in amino acids: CASSLSGDPGNTIYF. The CDR3 nucleotides are TGTGCCAGCAGTTTAAGCGGGGACCCTGGAAACACCATATATTTT.

The chain uses TRBV5-5 and TRBJ1-6; 7 bases agree with TRBD1. The germline V gene encodes CDR1 SGHKS and CDR2 YYEKEE (reference sequence). Unmatched junction bases numbered 7, after V lost 6 bases and J lost 7 bases. This CDR3 is 14 amino acids long. The CDR3 sequence: CASNRGGGNSPLHF. The CDR3 nucleotides read TGTGCCAGCAACCGAGGAGGGGGCAATTCACCCCTCCACTTT.

V gene TRBV2 combines with J gene TRBJ1-4; tentative D call: TRBD1 (5 bases). V lost 2 bases and J lost 3, with 13 bases in between. CDR3 length equals 16 residues. The V gene's germline CDR1 is SNHLY and CDR2 FYNNEI. The CDR3 nucleotides are TGTGCCAGCAGTGAATCTTCTGCAGGGTCTAATGAAAAACTGTTTTTT. As protein: CASSESSAGSNEKLFF. Using reference TRBV2 and TRBJ1-4 for the parts outside the CDR3, the full variable domain is EPEVTQTPSHQVTQMGQEVILRCVPISNHLYFYWYRQILGQKVEFLVSFYNNEISEKSEIFDDQFSVERPDGSNFTLKIRSTKLEDSAMYFCASSESSAGSNEKLFFGSGTQLSVL.

The chain is built from TRBV3-1 (or the pseudogene TRBV3-2) and TRBJ2-7, with 7 bases aligning to TRBD1. Germline-derived CDR1 and CDR2 are LGHDT and YNNKEL (reference sequence). The CDR3 sequence is 14 residues long. The V segment lost 8 bases and the J segment 0 bases; nucleotides outside the gene matches: 7. For the CDR3, the DNA is TGTGCCAGCGGGAGCCGGACAGGCTCCTACGAGCAGTACTTC. Translating it yields CASGSRTGSYEQYF.

The chain couples TRBV12-3 or TRBV12-4 to TRBJ1-2, with a tentative D call TRBD1 (5 bases). V lost 7 bases, J lost 6 bases, and 15 bases lay in between. The CDR3 sequence is 13 residues long. The CDR3 DNA sequence: TGTGCCAGCACACTGGGGGGTTTTAATGGCTACACCTTC. Amino acids: CASTLGGFNGYTF.

The chain joins TRBV5-1 to TRBJ2-3; 7 nucleotides match TRBD1. Trimming at V came to 2 bases and at J to 5 bases, leaving 5 bases not matched to a gene. CDR3 length: 14 amino acids. Looked up from germline, CDR1 is SGHRS and CDR2 is YFSETQ. In DNA, the CDR3 is TGCGCCAGCAGCTTAGGGGGCGTGTTAGATACGCAGTATTTT. Residues: CASSLGGVLDTQYF.

The chain joins TRBV18 to TRBJ1-6; a weak D match, TRBD1 (5 bases). Germline V gene lookup returns CDR1 KGHSH and CDR2 LQKENI. CDR3 length equals 14 residues. V lost 6 bases to trimming and J lost 7 bases, with 13 bases between them. Written as DNA, the CDR3 is TGTGCCAGCTCGCTGGGTCAGGGCAATTCACCCCTCCACTTT. This gives the protein CASSLGQGNSPLHF.

In this sample, this clone turned up a few times. The chain employs TRBV15 and TRBJ1-6; TRBD1 might be the D (5 bases). Germline V gene sequence: CDR1 LNHNV, CDR2 YYDKDF (reference sequence). This CDR3 spans 14 amino acids. V was shortened by 0 bases and J by 10 bases, with 10 bases between the two germline ends. The CDR3 reads CATSREGVVSPLHF. CDR3 sequence (DNA): TGTGCCACCAGCAGAGAAGGGGTCGTCTCACCCCTCCACTTT.

This clone was seen a few times. Other nucleotide sequences in the sample specify the same CDR3. The chain combines TRBV18 with TRBJ1-1, with 9 bases identical to TRBD1. The CDR3 runs to 14 residues. Germline V CDR1 and CDR2: KGHSH, LQKENI. Trimming removed 6 bases from V and 3 bases from J; junction bases left unmatched: 5. The CDR3 region has the DNA TGTGCCAGCTCTCCGGGACAGGGCCACACTGAAGCTTTCTTT. The encoded protein is CASSPGQGHTEAFF.

This chain joins TRBV29-1 and TRBJ2-5, with a tentative D call TRBD2 (5 bases). Germline CDR1 reads SQVTM; CDR2 reads ANQGSEA. The CDR3 contains 15 residues. V was cut by 4 bases and J by 0 bases, with 15 bases left in between. The CDR3, as DNA: TGCAGCGTTGCCTCGTTGGGGAGCTACCAAGAGACCCAGTACTTC. Translation: CSVASLGSYQETQYF.

The gene calls are TRBV7-9 and TRBJ2-1, with 10 bases that match TRBD2. V shed 1 base and J 3 bases; nucleotides not matched to a gene: 0. Germline loops: CDR1 SEHNR, CDR2 FQNEAQ (reference sequence). This CDR3 is built from 15 residues. DNA for the CDR3: TGTGCCAGCAGCTTAGGACTAGCGGGCTACAATGAGCAGTTCTTC. Protein sequence: CASSLGLAGYNEQFF.

The CDR3 here is CASSPPGHGSQETQYF. CDR3 sequence (DNA): TGTGCCAGCTCACCGCCGGGACACGGATCCCAAGAGACCCAGTACTTC. This sequence joins TRBV18 and TRBJ2-5, with TRBD1 as a possible D gene (6 bases). Germline V gene sequence: CDR1 KGHSH, CDR2 LQKENI. V was clipped by 3 bases and J by 1 base, with 15 bases between them. This CDR3 region has 16 residues.